This TCR beta chain was recorded in a study of radiotherapy plus CTLA-4 blockade in lung cancer. Assay used: immunoSEQ multiplex PCR; TCRdb lists only in-frame clones, some missing. Of 51,000 or so clones listed, around 69% are singletons. The germline gives CDR1 ENHRY, CDR2 SYGVKD. Unmatched junction bases numbered 6, after V lost 0 bases and J lost 8 bases. The CDR3 loop spans 14 amino acids. This chain uses TRBV10-3 with TRBJ1-2, with TRBD1 matching over 7 bases. The receptor comes from a human donor with non-small cell lung cancer who had stable disease on radiotherapy plus ipilimumab. This specimen consisted of peripheral blood, obtained from a patient treated with radiotherapy plus ipilimumab. The chain's CDR3 is CAISESQGGEGYTF. The CDR3 nucleotides read TGTGCCATCAGTGAGTCGCAGGGGGGAGAAGGCTACACCTTC.